A selection of T cell receptor beta chains follows, all from one sample in a study of blood T cell repertoires in COVID-19. Here immunoSEQ multiplex PCR was the method, and the copy in TCRdb shows in-frame clones only, minus some. The sample includes 200,000 to 250,000 clones, around nine tenths of them seen just once. Sequencing was carried out using peripheral blood. These receptors came from a woman aged 60 to 75 with acute or convalescent COVID-19. Each CDR3 is given with its conserved first and last residue. The order of the fields is V gene, clone size, CDR3 protein. The listing skips clone size in some rows; elsewhere it reads once, few, many or a size class.

TRBV3-1/TRBV3-2 | once | CASSQRGFGETQYF
TRBV2 | NA | CASRITTRNEQFF
TRBV7-2 | NA | CASSHGRKVGGGETQYF
TRBV10-3 | once | CAISDPRESGTDTQYF
TRBV10-1 | NA | CASSPGTSGTDTQYF
TRBV28 | NA | CASSSKVGGNSPLHF
TRBV7-9 | NA | CASSVAGLHATQYF
TRBV27 | NA | CASSSGLGGPRVGGTEAFF
TRBV20-1 | NA | CSAVDYEQYF
TRBV9 | NA | CASSVDTLGVGRGDTQYF
TRBV9 | NA | CASSRASANTGELFF
TRBV25-1 | NA | CASSAFGGGEKLFF
TRBV30 | NA | CACGGRDTQYF
TRBV18 | NA | CASSPQGAQKTQYF
TRBV18 | NA | CAAPTTGTPGTPANTGELFF
TRBV5-1 | NA | CASSLGTGLGTEAFF
TRBV5-6 | NA | CASSPRQGFTEAFF
TRBV7-3 | NA | CASSSTSGATDTQYF
TRBV19 | NA | CASGQGGGYTF
TRBV11-2 | NA | CASSLATVFRVDEQFF
TRBV28 | NA | CASRQRLAVLITGELFF
TRBV6-5 | NA | CASQITGGYGYTF
TRBV24-1 | NA | CATSPGQQYGYTF
TRBV7-6 | few | CASSLAGQRGEKLFF
TRBV15 | NA | CATSREGRQPQHF
TRBV7-2 | NA | CASSPYTGELFF
TRBV7-8 | NA | CASSQRWLNTEAFF
TRBV27 | NA | CASSPLEGASTDTQYF
TRBV19 | NA | CASSMQGYNEQFF
TRBV7-2 | NA | CASSWGGPGELFF
TRBV29-1 | NA | CSALRLEGANYGYTF
TRBV28 | NA | CASSFRGFKSGYTF
TRBV6-6 | NA | CASSYTGGTEAFF
TRBV18 | NA | CASSPGHEQYF
TRBV5-8 | NA | CASSTQGAVNSPLHF
TRBV30 | NA | CAWSDGTGGWGGYTF
TRBV2 | NA | CASSGQGADGYTF
TRBV29-1 | NA | CSVEAQPTGGGEQFF
TRBV7-2 | NA | CASSPRLAVNTQYF
TRBV28 | NA | CASSSTGQNYGYTF
TRBV6-5 | once | CASSSPPGAGQPQHF
TRBV30 | NA | CAWSPPGRQPQHF
TRBV18 | NA | CASSPGSSTGEKLFF
TRBV18 | once | CASSAGERTEAFF
TRBV12-3/TRBV12-4 | NA | CASSLSSVRQFF
TRBV19 | NA | CASSRATNEKLFF
TRBV19 | once | CASGSPYGQGYEQYF
TRBV3-1/TRBV3-2 | NA | CASSQSRGVPGELFF
TRBV3-1/TRBV3-2 | NA | CASSPPGGKNTEAFF
TRBV2 | NA | CASRRGNGEQFF
TRBV5-1 | NA | CASSFRLTGGYEQYF
TRBV18 | once | CASSPSVAGLTYNEQFF
TRBV28 | NA | CASSPSLGGGKLFF
TRBV2 | NA | CASSRTENQPQHF